This T cell receptor beta chain was captured in a study of Ad26.COV2.S vaccination and SARS-CoV-2 variants. As to this clone: The target antigen is unknown.

TCRdb keeps only in-frame clones here, not all; method: immunoSEQ multiplex PCR. The table records hundreds of thousands of clones, 89% of them present only once. General study points: An underestimation of total T cell responses may have resulted from the TCR breadth and depth analyses. The authors reported substantial breadth in spike-specific CD8+ and CD4+ T cell responses after vaccination.

The treatment here: around 19 received Ad26.COV2.S at low or high dose, single or two shots; roughly five received placebo; per-sample allocation not given. Vaccine and placebo recipients were sampled on day 63 after the first injection. CDR3 length: 14 amino acids. Germline V CDR1 and CDR2: LNHNV, YYDKDF (reference sequence). Trimming removed 0 bases at V and 14 bases at J, with 14 bases between. This chain uses TRBV15 with TRBJ1-6; a weak D match, TRBD1 (6 bases). Sequencing used peripheral blood, obtained in a trial of Ad26.COV2.S vaccine versus placebo. This receptor was taken from a person between 18 and 60 years old who received the Ad26.COV2.S COVID-19 vaccine or a placebo. The CDR3 DNA sequence: TGTGCCACCAGCAGAGAGGGACGGGGGCTTGCCCTCCACTTT. Its translation is CATSREGRGLALHF.